These 27 T cell receptor beta chains were all obtained from the same sample, sequenced in a study of T cell repertoires in cytomegalovirus infection. A single record per CDR3 protein comes from TCRdb applying MiXCR to the reads. The data hold some 800,000 distinct CDR3 sequences, with 32% observed a single time. No antigens are known for them. Sequences were derived from cultured CD8+ T cells from PBMCs, sampled from culture after CMV antigen stimulation. The receptors stem from a human donor in good health (CMV status not recorded). Some clones in this sample may be carry-over from other donors' samples.

The table lists this clonotype with a few counts. The junction and the germline gene differ at one end; a read error may be behind it. The CDR3 region has the DNA TGCAGTGCCAGAGTTGGAGATGCGACAGAACTTTCCGAGCAGTACTTC. This encodes CSARVGDATELSEQYF. The chain couples TRBV20-1 to TRBJ2-7, with a weak D call TRBD1 (5 bases). Germline assignment: CDR1 DFQATT and CDR2 SNEGSKA (reference sequence). This CDR3 is 16 amino acids long.

This clonotype came up a few times. This rearrangement joins TRBV27 to TRBJ2-2; D tentatively reads TRBD1 or TRBD2 (5 bases each). The CDR3 extends over 16 amino acids. Germline V gene sequence: CDR1 MNHEY, CDR2 SMNVEV (reference sequence). Trimming stripped 1 base from V and 1 base from J, with 10 bases between. The CDR3 DNA sequence: TGTGCCAGCAGTTTATGGGGACCTCTGAACACCGGGGAGCTGTTTTTT. It specifies CASSLWGPLNTGELFF.

This clonotype was recorded a few times. This could be a read error, since a much larger clone is one nucleotide away. The chain uses TRBV7-3 and TRBJ2-6; D tentatively fits TRBD1 or TRBD2 (5 bases each). The ends were cut back, 3 bases at V and 0 bases at J, with 6 bases in the middle. The CDR3 covers 15 residues. Germline-derived CDR1 and CDR2 are SGHTA and FQGTGA. The CDR3 DNA is TGTGCCAGCAGCTTTGGGGGCTCTGGGGCCAACGTCCTGACTTTC. This translates into CASSFGGSGANVLTF. Based on the CDR3 plus reference TRBV7-3 and TRBJ2-6, the full variable domain is GAGVSQTPSNKVTEKGKYVELRCDPISGHTALYWYRQSLGQGPEFLIYFQGTGAADDSGLPNDRFFAVRPEGSVSTLKIQRTERGDSAVYLCASSFGGSGANVLTFGAGSRLTVL.

This clonotype showed up many times. The chain links TRBV7-6 to TRBJ2-5; 10 bases match TRBD2. This CDR3 is 15 amino acids long. Germline V gene data show CDR1 as SGHVS and CDR2 as FNYEAQ. Trimming took 7 bases from V and 4 from J; bases not matched to a gene: 9. In DNA form, the CDR3 reads TGTGCCAGCACCGTTCTAGCGGGGGTATTAGAGACCCAGTACTTC. Amino acid sequence: CASTVLAGVLETQYF. Supplemented by reference TRBV7-6 and TRBJ2-5, the full variable domain reads GAGVSQSPRYKVTKRGQDVALRCDPISGHVSLYWYRQALGQGPEFLTYFNYEAQQDKSGLPNDRFSAERPEGSISTLTIQRTEQRDSAMYRCASTVLAGVLETQYFGPGTRLLVL.

This clonotype was recorded a few times. The chain joins TRBV20-1 to TRBJ2-1; 7 positions agree with TRBD2. Germline V lookup: CDR1 DFQATT, CDR2 SNEGSKA (reference sequence). Trimming cost V 6 bases and J 6 bases; bases outside gene matches: 11. CDR3 length: 14 amino acids. CDR3 residues: CSAPQASGFNEQFF. CDR3 bases: TGCAGTGCCCCGCAGGCTAGCGGTTTCAATGAGCAGTTCTTC.

V is TRBV12-3 or TRBV12-4 and J is TRBJ1-2; D gene unclear. The CDR3 totals 18 residues. V lost 5 bases and J 0 bases, leaving 22 bases between the germline ends. The CDR3 spells CASSLTLLLGLTNYGYTF. The CDR3 DNA reads as TGTGCCAGCAGTCTTACCCTTCTGCTCGGGTTAACTAACTATGGCTACACCTTC.

In DNA, the CDR3 is TGCGCCAGCAGCCAAACCGGGACAGGGGGCCGGGATACGCAGTATTTT. Translating it yields CASSQTGTGGRDTQYF. This chain uses TRBV4-1 with TRBJ2-3; TRBD1 agrees at 12 bases. This CDR3 is 16 amino acids long. Germline lookup yields CDR1 MGHRA and CDR2 YSYEKL. The ends lost 2 bases at V and 6 bases at J; junction bases unmatched: 6.

As for this clonotype: The junction and the germline gene differ at one end; a read error may be behind it. The gene calls are TRBV7-4 and TRBJ2-2; D may correspond to TRBD1 or TRBD2 (5 bases each). This CDR3 has 19 residues. From germline, CDR1 is SGHVT and CDR2 SQSDAQ. The DNA of the CDR3 is TGTGCCAGCAGCTCCCCCCTAGGGGCGACGTTCGCGAACACCGGGGTGCTGTTTTTT. Translated, it gives CASSSPLGATFANTGVLFF.

V usage is TRBV11-2 and J usage is TRBJ2-5; 9 bases line up with TRBD2. The trim removed 1 base at V and 1 base at J, leaving 16 bases unmatched. The CDR3 has 20 amino acids. Germline CDR1 reads SGHAT; CDR2 reads FQNNGV. The DNA of the CDR3 is TGTGCCAGCAGCTTAGTCAGTTTTGCGGGGGGGCCTAAGGCCCAAGAGACCCAGTACTTC. Its translation: CASSLVSFAGGPKAQETQYF. The complete variable domain, with remaining parts taken from reference TRBV11-2 and TRBJ2-5, reads EAGVAQSPRYKIIEKRQSVAFWCNPISGHATLYWYQQILGQGPKLLIQFQNNGVVDDSQLPKDRFSAERLKGVDSTLKIQPAKLEDSAVYLCASSLVSFAGGPKAQETQYFGPGTRLLVL.

As DNA, the CDR3 is TGTGCCAGCAGTGGGTTGGAGGGAACTAACACCGGGGAGCTGTTTTTT. This gives the protein CASSGLEGTNTGELFF. This chain joins TRBV2 and TRBJ2-2; a possible D gene is TRBD2 (6 bases). The CDR3 is 16 residues long. V was trimmed by 4 bases and J by 2 bases, leaving 14 bases between them. From germline, CDR1 is SNHLY and CDR2 FYNNEI.

This sequence joins TRBV4-3 and TRBJ2-5; D remains unclear. The CDR3 covers 14 residues. Trimming cost V 1 base and J 3 bases, with 9 bases left between them. CDR1 is LGHNA, CDR2 YSLEER, per germline. The CDR3 DNA reads as TGCGCCAGCAGCCAAGGTTCTTGGGAAGAGACCCAGTACTTC. It codes for CASSQGSWEETQYF.

The gene calls are TRBV27 and TRBJ2-3, with D perhaps matching TRBD1 (5 bases). CDR1 and CDR2 from the germline V gene are MNHEY and SMNVEV (reference sequence). This CDR3 comprises 15 residues. Trimming shortened V by 8 bases and J by 3 bases, and 18 bases separated the two germline ends. This CDR3 reads CASPACRVGTDTQYF. As DNA, the CDR3 is TGTGCCAGCCCGGCCTGCAGGGTAGGGACAGATACGCAGTATTTT.

This chain uses TRBV12-3 or TRBV12-4 with TRBJ1-2, with D maybe TRBD1 (6 bases). The CDR3 runs to 13 residues. Trimming shortened V by 6 bases and J by 6 bases, and 14 bases separated the two germline ends. The CDR3 here is CASSPRAGDGYTF. The CDR3 DNA reads TGTGCCAGCAGCCCTCGGGCAGGGGATGGCTACACCTTC.

This chain joins TRBV28 and TRBJ2-7, with D possibly matching TRBD1 (7 bases). From germline, CDR1 is MDHEN and CDR2 SYDVKM. Trimming took 5 bases from V and 1 from J, leaving 15 bases between them. The CDR3 covers 15 residues. The CDR3 nucleotides read TGTGCCAGCAGTCCAGACAGGGAGGAATCCTACGAGCAGTACGTC. This codes for CASSPDREESYEQYV.

The table lists this clonotype with a few counts. This rearrangement joins TRBV6-5 to TRBJ2-3; D remains ambiguous. Germline CDR1 is MNHEY and CDR2 is SVGAGI. Trimming took off 5 bases at V and 0 bases at J, with 6 bases between the two ends. The CDR3 covers 13 residues. For the CDR3, the DNA is TGTGCCAGCAGTCGGGTCAGCACAGATACGCAGTATTTT. This codes for CASSRVSTDTQYF.

In its sample, this clonotype was seen a few times. This sequence joins TRBV20-1 and TRBJ2-4, with TRBD1 matching over 7 bases. The CDR3 extends over 16 amino acids. CDR1 and CDR2 from the germline V gene are DFQATT and SNEGSKA (reference sequence). The V gene end was trimmed by 4 bases and the J gene end by 0 bases; junction bases not matched to a gene: 9. CDR3 bases: TGCAGTGCTACTCCGGGACAGACTCTAGCCAAAAACATTCAGTACTTC. This translates into CSATPGQTLAKNIQYF.

J is TRBJ2-6 and V is TRBV15; D gene uncertain. V was pared by 5 bases and J by 2 bases, with 4 bases between. Germline V lookup: CDR1 LNHNV, CDR2 YYDKDF (reference sequence). This CDR3 region has 13 residues. CDR3 sequence: CATSLPGANVLTF. The CDR3 bases are TGTGCCACCAGCCTCCCTGGGGCCAACGTCCTGACTTTC.

This clonotype was counted between two and nine times. This sequence joins TRBV27 and TRBJ1-2, with D tentatively TRBD1 (6 bases). With 4 bases removed from V and 4 bases from J, the gap between germline ends came to 10 bases. The CDR3 is 13 amino acids. Germline CDR1 MNHEY, CDR2 SMNVEV (reference sequence). The CDR3 spells CASSSMDSYGYTF. Written as DNA, the CDR3 is TGTGCCAGCAGTTCTATGGACAGCTATGGCTACACCTTC.

J is TRBJ1-1 and V is TRBV19; the D is unclear. The CDR3 is 15 amino acids. The germline V and J ends were trimmed by 3 bases and 1 base, with 12 bases remaining between them. Germline CDR1 reads LNHDA; CDR2 reads SQIVND (reference sequence). The CDR3 DNA reads TGTGCCAGTAGTATCCTCTCCTCACGGAACACTGAAGCTTTCTTT. Amino acids: CASSILSSRNTEAFF.

V and J are TRBV19 and TRBJ1-1; D possibly corresponds to TRBD1 (5 bases). Germline CDR1 LNHDA, CDR2 SQIVND (reference sequence). The CDR3 covers 12 residues. V was trimmed by 5 bases and J by 6 bases, leaving 10 bases between them. CDR3 in DNA: TGTGCCAGTAGTCAGGGCCACTCTGAAGCTTTCTTT. Protein sequence: CASSQGHSEAFF.

The chain links TRBV7-9 to TRBJ1-1, with TRBD1 as a possible D gene (6 bases). V was pared by 7 bases and J by 1 base, with 13 bases between. The CDR3 is 14 residues long. Germline values: CDR1 SEHNR, CDR2 FQNEAQ (reference sequence). In DNA, the CDR3 is TGTGCCAGCACAGGACAGAGGGGGAACACTGAAGCTTTCTTT. This sequence encodes CASTGQRGNTEAFF.

This clonotype was recorded only once. The J gene is TRBJ1-4, the V gene TRBV4-1; D is unclear. Germline CDR1 is MGHRA and CDR2 is YSYEKL. This CDR3 region has 15 residues. V shed 0 bases and J shed 8 bases, with 13 bases lying between them. CDR3 loop: CASSQDRAFGEKLFF. For the CDR3, the DNA is TGCGCCAGCAGCCAAGATCGGGCCTTTGGGGAAAAACTGTTTTTT.

The rearrangement uses TRBV20-1 and TRBJ1-2; TRBD1 might be the D (5 bases). Germline V gene sequence: CDR1 DFQATT, CDR2 SNEGSKA (reference sequence). V lost 0 bases and J lost 0, with 11 bases in between. The CDR3 spans 15 residues. CDR3 amino acids: CSAREDRTSNYGYTF. CDR3 coding DNA: TGCAGTGCTAGAGAAGACAGAACCTCTAACTATGGCTACACCTTC.

This clonotype was recorded many times. The rearrangement uses TRBV7-8 and TRBJ1-5, with 12 bases fitting TRBD1. Germline CDR1 reads SGHVS; CDR2 reads FQNEAQ. CDR3 size: 15 residues. V gave up 5 bases and J gave up 8 bases; unmatched junction bases: 7. In DNA form, the CDR3 reads TGTGCCAGCAGCCTCCGGGACAGGGGGCGCGAGCCCCAGCATTTT. The encoded protein is CASSLRDRGREPQHF.

The V call is TRBV12-3 or TRBV12-4, the J call TRBJ1-4; D gene ambiguous. This CDR3 spans 15 amino acids. V gave up 3 bases and J gave up 0 bases, with 8 bases separating them. CDR3 nucleotide sequence: TGTGCCAGCAGTTTCACGACAACAACTAATGAAAAACTGTTTTTT. This codes for CASSFTTTTNEKLFF.

This clonotype was observed many times. The chain links TRBV7-8 to TRBJ1-2; 9 bases align to TRBD1. V lost 3 bases to trimming and J lost 5 bases; unmatched junction nucleotides: 13. Germline lookup yields CDR1 SGHVS and CDR2 FQNEAQ. The CDR3 has 17 residues. The CDR3 reads CASSLSGTGRIGYGYTF. The CDR3 DNA follows: TGTGCCAGCAGCTTGTCCGGGACAGGGAGAATCGGGTATGGCTACACCTTC.

The rearrangement links TRBV6-6 to TRBJ2-1; D is perhaps TRBD1 (7 bases). The CDR3 has 16 residues. The germline gives CDR1 MNHNY, CDR2 SVGAGI (reference sequence). Trimming left V 4 bases short and J 1 base short, with 14 bases between. The CDR3 loop reads CASSWLQGTSYNEQFF. CDR3 in DNA: TGTGCCAGCAGTTGGTTACAGGGGACTTCCTACAATGAGCAGTTCTTC.